Each of the 11 T cell receptor beta chains below was sequenced from the same sample in a study of T cells in Graves' hyperthyroidism and ophthalmopathy. TCR beta CDR3 regions were amplified from RNA transcripts. A first-round RT-PCR of the TCR CDR3 used the HTBI primer set. From the multiplex PCR reads, TCRdb called clonotypes with MiXCR, one entry per CDR3 protein. Among 600,000 to 750,000 distinct CDR3 sequences, approximately 15% were seen once, and the ten largest hold 15%. The sequenced sample consisted of blood. These receptors were taken from a man in his fifties or sixties with Graves' hyperthyroidism.

The rearrangement links TRBV13 to TRBJ2-7; TRBD2 matches 13 bases. V gave up 1 base and J gave up 5 bases; unmatched junction bases: 5. The CDR3 extends over 16 amino acids. Germline CDR1 reads PRHDT; CDR2 reads FYEKMQ (reference sequence). The CDR3 is CASSLELAGGGNEQYF. DNA of the CDR3: TGTGCCAGCAGCTTAGAACTAGCGGGAGGGGGCAACGAGCAGTACTTC.

V usage is TRBV9 and J usage is TRBJ1-4; a possible D gene is TRBD1 (5 bases). The CDR3 covers 16 residues. CDR1 and CDR2 from the germline V gene are SGDLS and YYNGEE. Trimming pared 4 bases from V and 10 bases from J, leaving 23 bases between. CDR3 loop: CASSLTGTSYGGKLFF. CDR3 nucleotide sequence: TGTGCCAGCAGCTTAACCGGGACCAGCTATGGGGGAAAACTGTTTTTT.

A few counts support this clonotype. This CDR3 reads CASSLCVGVSLRYSNQPQHF. The CDR3, as DNA: TGTGCCAGCAGTTTATGTGTCGGGGTCTCTCTCCGTTATAGCAATCAGCCCCAGCATTTT. The V and J genes are TRBV27 and TRBJ1-5; D gene unclear. Germline-derived CDR1 and CDR2 are MNHEY and SMNVEV (reference sequence). The CDR3 sequence is 20 residues long. Trimming left V 1 base short and J 0 bases short, with 22 bases between.

This clonotype was seen at least ten times. The chain recombines TRBV19 with TRBJ2-1, with 9 bases identical to TRBD2. The CDR3 covers 14 residues. Germline V gene sequence: CDR1 LNHDA, CDR2 SQIVND (reference sequence). V shed 5 bases and J 6 bases; nucleotides not matched to a gene: 5. CDR3 region: CASSSGLARNEQFF. CDR3 nucleotide sequence: TGTGCCAGTAGTTCGGGACTAGCACGCAATGAGCAGTTCTTC.

This clonotype has just a few counts. The V and J genes are TRBV20-1 and TRBJ2-3, with D maybe TRBD2 (5 bases). The CDR3 covers 15 residues. Per the germline V gene, CDR1 is DFQATT and CDR2 is SNEGSKA (reference sequence). V was shortened by 4 bases and J by 0 bases, with 14 bases between the two germline ends. The CDR3 nucleotides read TGCAGTGCTAACGGTGGGAGTGGGAGCACAGATACGCAGTATTTT. It codes for CSANGGSGSTDTQYF.

This clonotype appeared once. The chain is built from TRBV2 and TRBJ1-1, with TRBD1 as a possible D gene (5 bases). V was cut by 7 bases and J by 4 bases, with 10 bases left in between. Germline V lookup: CDR1 SNHLY, CDR2 FYNNEI. The CDR3 covers 12 residues. For the CDR3, the DNA is TGTGCCAGCACCGGGGACGTCACTGAAGCTTTCTTT. Translation: CASTGDVTEAFF.

This clonotype was detected only a few times. CDR3 DNA: TGTGCCTGGAGTACCTCGAAGGGGGGCTACGAGCAGTACTTC. Amino acids: CAWSTSKGGYEQYF. The rearrangement links TRBV30 to TRBJ2-7, with D tentatively TRBD1 or TRBD2 (6 bases each). The CDR3 totals 14 residues. The germline V gene encodes CDR1 GTSNPN and CDR2 SVGIG (reference sequence). The V end was cut by 2 bases, the J end by 3 bases, with 14 bases between.

About this clonotype itself: The junction departs from germline at one end; a sequencing error may be responsible. The rearrangement links TRBV7-8 to TRBJ2-3; no definite D call. Germline V gene lookup returns CDR1 SGHVS and CDR2 FQNEAQ. The CDR3 has 19 residues. Here the CDR3 reads CASSPPPYHTETNTDTQYF. CDR3 nucleotide sequence: TGTGCCAGCAGCCCGCCTCCGTATCACACGGAAACTAACACGGATACGCAATATTTT.

This chain connects TRBV11-2 to TRBJ2-3, with TRBD1 matching over 11 bases. Germline CDR1 is SGHAT and CDR2 is FQNNGV. The CDR3 covers 19 residues. Losses at the gene ends were 1 base for V and 1 base for J; bases not matched to a gene: 10. CDR3 amino acids: CASSLVGTGGGLGTDTQYF. In DNA, the CDR3 is TGTGCCAGCAGCTTAGTAGGGACAGGGGGAGGCTTGGGCACAGATACGCAGTATTTT.

The V gene is TRBV29-1, the J gene TRBJ1-2; D remains ambiguous. The CDR3 has 12 amino acids. V was cut by 4 bases and J by 2 bases, with 8 bases left in between. Germline values: CDR1 SQVTM, CDR2 ANQGSEA. The CDR3 sequence is CSVGPGNYGYTF. CDR3 coding DNA: TGCAGCGTTGGACCCGGGAACTATGGCTACACCTTC.

The CDR3 sequence is CASSVGSANYEQYF. Written as DNA, the CDR3 is TGTGCCAGCAGCGTGGGTTCAGCAAACTACGAGCAGTACTTC. V usage is TRBV9 and J usage is TRBJ2-7; D is uncertain. Germline CDR1 SGDLS, CDR2 YYNGEE. V was trimmed by 2 bases and J by 3 bases, leaving 12 bases between them. The CDR3 is made up of 14 amino acids. Variable domain in full (rest from reference TRBV9 and TRBJ2-7): DSGVTQTPKHLITATGQRVTLRCSPRSGDLSVYWYQQSLDQGLQFLIQYYNGEERAKGNILERFSAQQFPDLHSELNLSSLELGDSALYFCASSVGSANYEQYFGPGTRLTVT.